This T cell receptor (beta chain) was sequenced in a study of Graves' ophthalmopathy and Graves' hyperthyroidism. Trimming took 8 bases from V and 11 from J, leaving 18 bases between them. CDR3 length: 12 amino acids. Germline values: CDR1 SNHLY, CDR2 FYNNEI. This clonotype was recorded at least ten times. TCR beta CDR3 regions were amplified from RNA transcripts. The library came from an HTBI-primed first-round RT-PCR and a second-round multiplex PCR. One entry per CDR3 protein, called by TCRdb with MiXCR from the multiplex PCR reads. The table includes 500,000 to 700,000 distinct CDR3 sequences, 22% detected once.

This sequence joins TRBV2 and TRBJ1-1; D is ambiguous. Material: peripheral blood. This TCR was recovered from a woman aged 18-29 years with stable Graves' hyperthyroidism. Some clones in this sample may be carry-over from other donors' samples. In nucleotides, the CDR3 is TGTGCCAGCCTGCGTTACATGATAGCTGCTTTCTTT. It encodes CASLRYMIAAFF.